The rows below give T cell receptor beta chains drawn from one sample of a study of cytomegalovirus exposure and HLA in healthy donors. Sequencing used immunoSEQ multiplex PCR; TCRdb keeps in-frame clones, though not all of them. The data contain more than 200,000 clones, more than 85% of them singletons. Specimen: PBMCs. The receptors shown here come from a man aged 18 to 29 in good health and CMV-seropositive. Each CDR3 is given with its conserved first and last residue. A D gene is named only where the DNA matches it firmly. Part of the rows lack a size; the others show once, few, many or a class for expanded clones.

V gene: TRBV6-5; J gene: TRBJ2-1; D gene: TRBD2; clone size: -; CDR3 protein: CASSYLGLASNEQFF; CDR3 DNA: TGTGCCAGCAGTTACTTGGGACTAGCGTCCAATGAGCAGTTCTTC
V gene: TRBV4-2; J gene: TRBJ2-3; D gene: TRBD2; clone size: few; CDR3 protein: CASSQDVWTSGSNTQYF; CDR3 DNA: TGTGCCAGCAGCCAAGATGTCTGGACTAGCGGGAGCAATACGCAGTATTTT
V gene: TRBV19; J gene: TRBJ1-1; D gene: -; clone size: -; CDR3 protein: CASSIDREGRNTEAFF; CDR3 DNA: TGTGCCAGTAGTATAGATCGGGAGGGGCGAAACACTGAAGCTTTCTTT
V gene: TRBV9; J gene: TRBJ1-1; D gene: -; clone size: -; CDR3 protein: CASSVRGNAEAFF; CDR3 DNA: TGTGCCAGCAGCGTCCGGGGGAACGCTGAAGCTTTCTTT
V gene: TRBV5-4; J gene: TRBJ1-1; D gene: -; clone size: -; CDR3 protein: CASSPKTVNTEAFF; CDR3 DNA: TGTGCCAGCAGCCCCAAGACGGTGAACACTGAAGCTTTCTTT
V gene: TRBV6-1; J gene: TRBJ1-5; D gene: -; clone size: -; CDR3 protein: CASSGGMVNQPQHF; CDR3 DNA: TGTGCCAGCAGTGGAGGGATGGTCAATCAGCCCCAGCATTTT
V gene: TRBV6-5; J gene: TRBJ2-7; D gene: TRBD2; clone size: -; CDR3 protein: CASSYSGGRSNYEQYF; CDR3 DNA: TGTGCCAGCAGTTACTCGGGAGGGAGGTCTAACTACGAGCAGTACTTC
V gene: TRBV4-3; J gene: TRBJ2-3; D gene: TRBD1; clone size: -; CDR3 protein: CASSQETMTGKETDTQYF; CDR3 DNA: TGCGCCAGCAGCCAAGAGACTATGACAGGGAAGGAAACAGATACGCAGTATTTT
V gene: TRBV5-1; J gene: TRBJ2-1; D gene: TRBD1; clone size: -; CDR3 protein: CASSERTGGDEQFF; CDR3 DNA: TGCGCCAGCAGCGAACGGACAGGGGGCGATGAGCAGTTCTTC
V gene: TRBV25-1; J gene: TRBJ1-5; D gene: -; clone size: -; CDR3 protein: CASSEAGLAQPQHF; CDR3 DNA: TGTGCCAGCAGTGAAGCGGGGTTGGCTCAGCCCCAGCATTTT
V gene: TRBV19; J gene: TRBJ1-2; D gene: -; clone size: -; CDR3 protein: CASSLDRWRYGYTF; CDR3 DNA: TGTGCCAGTAGTCTAGACAGGTGGAGGTATGGCTACACCTTC
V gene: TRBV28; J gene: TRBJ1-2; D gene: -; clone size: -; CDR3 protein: CASSSLKGRGIYGYTF; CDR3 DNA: TGTGCCAGCAGTTCCCTGAAAGGCCGCGGGATCTATGGCTACACCTTC
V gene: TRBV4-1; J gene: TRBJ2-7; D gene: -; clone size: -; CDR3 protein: CASSPRGTLNEQYF; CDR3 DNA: TGCGCCAGCAGCCCCCGTGGGACTCTTAACGAGCAGTACTTC
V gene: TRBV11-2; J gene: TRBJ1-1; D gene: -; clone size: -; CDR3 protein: CASSPRVYPTEAFF; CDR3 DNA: TGTGCCAGCAGCCCGAGGGTCTACCCGACTGAAGCTTTCTTT
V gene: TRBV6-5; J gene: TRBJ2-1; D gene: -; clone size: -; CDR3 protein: CASSYPGVGANEQFF; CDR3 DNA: TGTGCCAGCAGTTACCCCGGGGTTGGGGCCAATGAGCAGTTCTTC
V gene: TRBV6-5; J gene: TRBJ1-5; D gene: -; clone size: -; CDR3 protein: CASSPTLGQPQHF; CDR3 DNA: TGTGCCAGCAGCCCCACGTTGGGTCAGCCCCAGCATTTT
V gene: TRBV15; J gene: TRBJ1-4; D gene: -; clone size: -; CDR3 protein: CATSRGPRTNEKLFF; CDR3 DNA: TGTGCCACCAGCAGAGGTCCCAGAACTAATGAAAAACTGTTTTTT
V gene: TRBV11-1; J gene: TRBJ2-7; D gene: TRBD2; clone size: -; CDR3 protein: CASSALTSGSSYEQYF; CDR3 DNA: TGTGCCAGCAGCGCCCTGACTAGCGGGAGCTCCTACGAGCAGTACTTC
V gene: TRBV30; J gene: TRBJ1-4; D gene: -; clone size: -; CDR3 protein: CAWSPAATNEKLFF; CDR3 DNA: TGTGCCTGGTCCCCAGCAGCAACTAATGAAAAACTGTTTTTT
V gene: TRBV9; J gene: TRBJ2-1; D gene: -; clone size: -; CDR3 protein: CASSVGQTYNEQFF; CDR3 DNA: TGTGCCAGCAGCGTAGGACAGACATACAATGAGCAGTTCTTC
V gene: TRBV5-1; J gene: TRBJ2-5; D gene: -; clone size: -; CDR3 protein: CASSLAFPGETQYF; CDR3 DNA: TGCGCCAGCAGCCTAGCGTTCCCGGGAGAGACCCAGTACTTC
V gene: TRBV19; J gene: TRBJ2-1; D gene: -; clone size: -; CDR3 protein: CASSSWTGPYNEQFF; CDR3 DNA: TGTGCCAGTAGTTCCTGGACGGGGCCCTACAATGAGCAGTTCTTC